The clone carrying this T cell receptor beta chain was counted only a few times. Its antigen is undetermined. The data were obtained in a study of T-cell reconstitution after alpha-beta-depleted transplantation in children. The study, taken as a whole, reports: The main origin of T-cell counts and diversity one year after transplant was newly produced T cells.

Construction of the TCRbeta library involved unique molecular identifiers. MiXCR, applied by TCRdb to the PCR reads, yields one record per CDR3 protein. This table holds 200,000 or so distinct CDR3 sequences, under 8.5% found once. The CDR3 runs to 14 residues. Germline CDR1 is LGHNA and CDR2 is YNFKEQ. V lost 1 base, J lost 1 base, and 6 bases lay in between. The TCR originated in a boy aged 2 to 9 with acute lymphoblastic leukemia, due to receive a stem cell transplant. The specimen was PBMCs, collected before TCRalphabeta/CD19-depleted stem cell transplant. The chain recombines TRBV4-2 with TRBJ2-3; D is perhaps TRBD2 (5 bases). Here the CDR3 reads CASSQGERTDTQYF. The CDR3 DNA sequence: TGTGCCAGCAGCCAAGGGGAGCGCACAGATACGCAGTATTTT.